This T cell receptor beta chain was retrieved from a study of regulatory T cells in long-lasting Graves disease. Study results and caveats: TRBV28, TRBJ1-2 and TRBJ2-5 were favored in persistent disease.

The time point was: newly diagnosed GD, antithyroid drugs for less than 3 months. RNA isolated from PBMCs was used to make the TCR library. This clonotype was observed a few times. Its antigen is still unknown. Building of the TCR beta libraries involved iRepertoire HTBI primers and Arm-PCR of CDR3 regions. TCRdb re-called the multiplex PCR reads with MiXCR, one entry per CDR3 protein. The data contain about 610,000 distinct CDR3 sequences, approximately 16% of them singletons. Trimming at V came to 3 bases and at J to 0 bases, leaving 0 bases not matched to a gene. The CDR3 is 15 amino acids. Germline loops: CDR1 DFQATT, CDR2 SNEGSKA (reference sequence). The data were also submitted as part of a second study, on T cells in Graves' hyperthyroidism and ophthalmopathy.

The chain couples TRBV20-1 to TRBJ1-4; 11 bases line up with TRBD1. This clonotype was obtained from a man younger than 30 with Graves disease. Sequenced material: peripheral blood mononuclear cells (PBMCs), taken at new diagnosis, from a patient treated with antithyroid drugs. CDR3 residues: CSARDRGPTNEKLFF. The DNA for the CDR3 is TGCAGTGCTAGGGACAGGGGGCCAACTAATGAAAAACTGTTTTTT.